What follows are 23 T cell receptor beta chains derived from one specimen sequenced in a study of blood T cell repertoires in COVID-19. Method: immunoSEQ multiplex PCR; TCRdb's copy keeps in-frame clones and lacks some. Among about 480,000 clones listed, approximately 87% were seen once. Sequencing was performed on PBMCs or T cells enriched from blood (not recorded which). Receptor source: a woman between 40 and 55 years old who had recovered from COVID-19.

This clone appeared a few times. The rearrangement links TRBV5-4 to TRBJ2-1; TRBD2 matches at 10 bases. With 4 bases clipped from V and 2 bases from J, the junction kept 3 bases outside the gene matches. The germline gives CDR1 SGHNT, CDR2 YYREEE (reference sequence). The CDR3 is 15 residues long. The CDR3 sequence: CASSDLAGAYNEQFF. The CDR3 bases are TGTGCCAGCAGCGACCTAGCGGGGGCCTACAATGAGCAGTTCTTC.

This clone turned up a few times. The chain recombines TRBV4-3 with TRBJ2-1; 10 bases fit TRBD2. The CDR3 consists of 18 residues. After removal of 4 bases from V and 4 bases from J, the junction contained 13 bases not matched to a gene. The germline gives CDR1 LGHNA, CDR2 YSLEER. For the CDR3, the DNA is TGCGCCAGCAGCCCGCGGACTAGCGGAGGGGGCCTATACAATGAGCAGTTCTTC. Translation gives CASSPRTSGGGLYNEQFF.

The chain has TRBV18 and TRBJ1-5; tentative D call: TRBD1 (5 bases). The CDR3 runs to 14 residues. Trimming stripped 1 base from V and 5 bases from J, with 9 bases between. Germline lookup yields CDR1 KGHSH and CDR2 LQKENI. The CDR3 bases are TGTGCCAGCTCACCACAGGGGTTCGATCAGCCCCAGCATTTT. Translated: CASSPQGFDQPQHF.

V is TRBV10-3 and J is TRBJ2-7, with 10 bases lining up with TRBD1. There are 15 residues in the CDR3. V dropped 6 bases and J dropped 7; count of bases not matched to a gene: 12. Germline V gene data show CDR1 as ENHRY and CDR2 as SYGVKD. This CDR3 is CAIRTTGQGLREQYF. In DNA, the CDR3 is TGTGCCATCAGAACAACGGGACAGGGGTTGAGAGAGCAGTACTTC.

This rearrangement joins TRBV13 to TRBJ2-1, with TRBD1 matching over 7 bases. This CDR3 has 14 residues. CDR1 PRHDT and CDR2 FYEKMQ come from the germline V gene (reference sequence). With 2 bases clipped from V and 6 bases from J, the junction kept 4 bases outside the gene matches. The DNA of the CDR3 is TGTGCCAGCAGCTTACTGGCAGGGGGCAATGAGCAGTTCTTC. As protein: CASSLLAGGNEQFF.

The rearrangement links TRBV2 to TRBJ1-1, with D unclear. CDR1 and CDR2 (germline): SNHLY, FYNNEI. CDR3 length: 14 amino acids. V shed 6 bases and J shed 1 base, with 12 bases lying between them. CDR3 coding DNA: TGTGCCAGCAGGCGGCTGGTCACGAACACTGAAGCTTTCTTT. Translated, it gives CASRRLVTNTEAFF.

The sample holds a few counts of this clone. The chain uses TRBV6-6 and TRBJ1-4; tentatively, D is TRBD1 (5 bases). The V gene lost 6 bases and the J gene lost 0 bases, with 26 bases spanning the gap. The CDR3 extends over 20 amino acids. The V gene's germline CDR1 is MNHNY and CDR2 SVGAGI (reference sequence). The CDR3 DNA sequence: TGTGCCAGCAGCCAGCTGACAGTGCTAGACCTTATCGCAACTAATGAAAAACTGTTTTTT. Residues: CASSQLTVLDLIATNEKLFF.

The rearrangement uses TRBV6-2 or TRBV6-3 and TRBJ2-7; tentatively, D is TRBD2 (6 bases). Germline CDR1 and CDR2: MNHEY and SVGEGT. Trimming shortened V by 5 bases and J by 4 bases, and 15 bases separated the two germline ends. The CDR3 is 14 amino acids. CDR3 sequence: CASSNPGEPYEQYF. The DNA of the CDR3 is TGTGCCAGCAGTAACCCGGGAGAGCCTTACGAGCAGTACTTC.

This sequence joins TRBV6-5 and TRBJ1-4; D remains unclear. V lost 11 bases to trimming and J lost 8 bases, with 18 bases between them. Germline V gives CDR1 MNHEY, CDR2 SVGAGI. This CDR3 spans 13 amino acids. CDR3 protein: CASHERGTEKLFF. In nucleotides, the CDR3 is TGTGCCTCCCATGAGCGGGGAACCGAAAAACTGTTTTTT.

The CDR3 sequence is CASTTRGYAAFF. The CDR3, as DNA: TGTGCCAGTACCACCCGGGGGTACGCAGCTTTCTTT. V gene TRBV19 combines with J gene TRBJ1-1; D perhaps matches TRBD1 (5 bases). This CDR3 comprises 12 residues. With 7 bases removed from V and 10 bases from J, the gap between germline ends came to 16 bases. Germline CDR1 is LNHDA and CDR2 is SQIVND (reference sequence).

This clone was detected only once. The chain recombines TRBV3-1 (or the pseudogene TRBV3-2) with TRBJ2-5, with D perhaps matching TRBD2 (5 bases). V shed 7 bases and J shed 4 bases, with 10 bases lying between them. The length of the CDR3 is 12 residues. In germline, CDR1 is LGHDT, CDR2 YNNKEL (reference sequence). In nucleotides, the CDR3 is TGTGCCAGCATTAGTGAGGGAGAGACCCAGTACTTC. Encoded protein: CASISEGETQYF.

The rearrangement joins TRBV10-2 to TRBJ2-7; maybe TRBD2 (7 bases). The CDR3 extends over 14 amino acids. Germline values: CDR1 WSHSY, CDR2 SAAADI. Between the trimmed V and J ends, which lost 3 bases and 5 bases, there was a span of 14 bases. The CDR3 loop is CASSDGGGGDEQYF. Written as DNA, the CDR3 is TGCGCCAGCAGTGATGGCGGGGGCGGGGACGAGCAGTACTTC.

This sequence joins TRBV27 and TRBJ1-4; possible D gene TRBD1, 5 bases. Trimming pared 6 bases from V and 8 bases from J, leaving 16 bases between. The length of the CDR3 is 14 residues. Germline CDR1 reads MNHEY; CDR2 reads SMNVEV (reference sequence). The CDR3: CASSSTVGHEKLFF. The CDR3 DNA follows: TGTGCCAGCAGCTCGACAGTTGGGCACGAAAAACTGTTTTTT.

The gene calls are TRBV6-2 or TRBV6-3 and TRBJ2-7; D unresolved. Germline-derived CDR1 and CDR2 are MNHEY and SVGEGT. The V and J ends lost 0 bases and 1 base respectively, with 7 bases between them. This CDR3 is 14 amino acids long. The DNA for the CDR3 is TGTGCCAGCAGTTACTCGTTGCAGTCCTACGAGCAGTACTTC. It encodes CASSYSLQSYEQYF.

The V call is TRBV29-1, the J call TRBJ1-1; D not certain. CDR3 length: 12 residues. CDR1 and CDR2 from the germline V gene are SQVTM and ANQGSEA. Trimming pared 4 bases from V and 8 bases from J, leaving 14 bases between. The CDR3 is CSVVRDSREAFF. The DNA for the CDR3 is TGCAGCGTTGTACGGGATAGCCGAGAAGCTTTCTTT.

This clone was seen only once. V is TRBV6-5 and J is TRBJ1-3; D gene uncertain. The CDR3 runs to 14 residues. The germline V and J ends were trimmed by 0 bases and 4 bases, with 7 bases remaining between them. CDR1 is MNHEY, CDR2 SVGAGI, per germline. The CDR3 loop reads CASSYSKTGNTIYF. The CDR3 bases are TGTGCCAGCAGTTACTCGAAGACAGGAAACACCATATATTTT.

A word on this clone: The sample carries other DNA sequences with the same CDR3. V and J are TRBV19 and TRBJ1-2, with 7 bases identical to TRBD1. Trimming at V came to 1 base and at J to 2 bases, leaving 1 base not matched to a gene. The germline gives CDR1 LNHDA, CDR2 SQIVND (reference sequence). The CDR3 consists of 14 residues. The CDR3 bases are TGTGCCAGTAGTATAGTAGGGGGCAACTATGGCTACACCTTC. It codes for CASSIVGGNYGYTF.

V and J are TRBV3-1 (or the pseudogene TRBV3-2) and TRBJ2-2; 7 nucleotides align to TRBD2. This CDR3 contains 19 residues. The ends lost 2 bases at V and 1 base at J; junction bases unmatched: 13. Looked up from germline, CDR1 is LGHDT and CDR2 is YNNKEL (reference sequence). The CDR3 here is CASSQQGLYAGGNTGELFF. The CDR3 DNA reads TGTGCCAGCAGCCAACAGGGACTATACGCCGGGGGGAACACCGGGGAGCTGTTTTTT.

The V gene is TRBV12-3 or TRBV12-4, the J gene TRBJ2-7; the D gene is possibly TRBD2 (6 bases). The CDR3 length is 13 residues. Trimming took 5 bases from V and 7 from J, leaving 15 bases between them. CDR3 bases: TGTGCCAGCAGTCCTTACCGGGAGACGGAGCAGTACTTC. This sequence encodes CASSPYRETEQYF.

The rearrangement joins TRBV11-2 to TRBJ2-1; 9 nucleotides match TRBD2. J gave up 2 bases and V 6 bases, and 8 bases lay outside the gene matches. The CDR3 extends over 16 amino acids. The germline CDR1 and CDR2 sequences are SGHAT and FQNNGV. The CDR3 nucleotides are TGTGCCAGCAGGAACCTAGCGGGAAGGACCTACAATGAGCAGTTCTTC. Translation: CASRNLAGRTYNEQFF.

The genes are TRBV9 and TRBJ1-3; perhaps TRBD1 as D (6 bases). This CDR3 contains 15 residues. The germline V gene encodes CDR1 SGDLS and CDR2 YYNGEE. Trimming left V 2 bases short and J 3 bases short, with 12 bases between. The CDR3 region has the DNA TGTGCCAGCAGCGTGAGGGACATTAGTGGAAACACCATATATTTT. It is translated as CASSVRDISGNTIYF. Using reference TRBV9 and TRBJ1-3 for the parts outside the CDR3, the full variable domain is DSGVTQTPKHLITATGQRVTLRCSPRSGDLSVYWYQQSLDQGLQFLIQYYNGEERAKGNILERFSAQQFPDLHSELNLSSLELGDSALYFCASSVRDISGNTIYFGEGSWLTVV.

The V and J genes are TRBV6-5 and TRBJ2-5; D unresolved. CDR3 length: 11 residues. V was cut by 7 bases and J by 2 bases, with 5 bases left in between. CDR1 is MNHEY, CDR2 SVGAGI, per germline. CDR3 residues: CASKTQETQYF. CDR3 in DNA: TGTGCCAGCAAAACACAAGAGACCCAGTACTTC.

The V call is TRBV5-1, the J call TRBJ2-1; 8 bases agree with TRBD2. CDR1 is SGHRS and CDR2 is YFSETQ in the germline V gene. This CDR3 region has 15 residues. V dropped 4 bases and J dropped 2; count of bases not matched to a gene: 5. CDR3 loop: CASSKTSGTYNEQFF. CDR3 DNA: TGCGCCAGCAGCAAAACTAGCGGTACCTACAATGAGCAGTTCTTC.